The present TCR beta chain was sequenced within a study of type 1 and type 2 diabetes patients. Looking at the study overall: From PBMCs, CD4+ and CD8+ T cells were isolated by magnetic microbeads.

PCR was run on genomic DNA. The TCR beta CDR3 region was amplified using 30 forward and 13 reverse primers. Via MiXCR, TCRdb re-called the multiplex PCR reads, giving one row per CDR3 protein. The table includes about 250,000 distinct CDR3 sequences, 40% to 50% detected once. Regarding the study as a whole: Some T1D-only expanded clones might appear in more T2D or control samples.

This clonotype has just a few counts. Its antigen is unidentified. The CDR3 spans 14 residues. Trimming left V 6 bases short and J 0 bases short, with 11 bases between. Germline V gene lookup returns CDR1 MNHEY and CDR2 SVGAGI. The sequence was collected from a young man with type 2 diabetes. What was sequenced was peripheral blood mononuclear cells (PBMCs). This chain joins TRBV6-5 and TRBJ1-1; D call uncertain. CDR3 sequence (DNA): TGTGCCAGCAGCCTGATGAGGATGAACACTGAAGCTTTCTTT. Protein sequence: CASSLMRMNTEAFF.